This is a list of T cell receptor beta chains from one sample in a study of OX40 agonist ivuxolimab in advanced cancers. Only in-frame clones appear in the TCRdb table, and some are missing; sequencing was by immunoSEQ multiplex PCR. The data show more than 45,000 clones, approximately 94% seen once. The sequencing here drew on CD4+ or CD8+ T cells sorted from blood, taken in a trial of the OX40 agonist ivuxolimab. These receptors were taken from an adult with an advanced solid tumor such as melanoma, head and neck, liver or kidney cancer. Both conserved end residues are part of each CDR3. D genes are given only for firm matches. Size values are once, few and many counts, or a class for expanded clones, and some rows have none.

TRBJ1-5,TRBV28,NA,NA,TGTGCCAGCAGTTTATCTGGTCAGCCCCAGCATTTT,CASSLSGQPQHF
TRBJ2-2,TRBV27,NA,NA,TGTGCCAGCAGACTCGGAGGACAGAGGGAGCTGTTTTTT,CASRLGGQRELFF
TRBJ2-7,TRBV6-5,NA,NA,TGTGCCAGCCAAACCAACATCCAGGGTGACGAGCAGTACTTC,CASQTNIQGDEQYF
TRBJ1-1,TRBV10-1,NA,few,TGCGCCAGCCAATTCGGAATGAACACTGAAGCTTTCTTT,CASQFGMNTEAFF
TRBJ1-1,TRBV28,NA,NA,TGTGCCAGCAGTTTATATGGGGGCCCTGTTATGAACACTGAAGCTTTCTTT,CASSLYGGPVMNTEAFF
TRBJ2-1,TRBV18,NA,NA,TGTGCCAGCTCACAACCCTACAATGAGCAGTTCTTC,CASSQPYNEQFF
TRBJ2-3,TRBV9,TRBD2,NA,TGTGCCAGCAGCGGACTAGCTACCACAGATACGCAGTATTTT,CASSGLATTDTQYF
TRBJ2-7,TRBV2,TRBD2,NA,TGTGCCAGCAGTGAAGCGGAGGGCGGGAGGGCCTACGAGCAGTACTTC,CASSEAEGGRAYEQYF
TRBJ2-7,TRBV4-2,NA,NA,TGTGCCAGCAGCCAAGACGATGGCTACGAGCAGTACTTC,CASSQDDGYEQYF
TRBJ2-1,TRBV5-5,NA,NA,TGTGCCAGCAGCTTAAGTCTAAGTTCCTACAATGAGCAGTTCTTC,CASSLSLSSYNEQFF
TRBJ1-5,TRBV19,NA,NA,TGTGCCAGTAGTATATTGGCCGGACAGCCCCAGCATTTT,CASSILAGQPQHF
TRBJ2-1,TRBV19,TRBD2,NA,TGTGCCAGTAGTATGACTAGCGGGAGCTATGAGCAGTTCTTC,CASSMTSGSYEQFF
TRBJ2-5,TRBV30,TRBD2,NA,TGTGCCTGGAATGCGGGGGGGGAGACCCAGTACTTC,CAWNAGGETQYF
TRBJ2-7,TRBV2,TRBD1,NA,TGTGCCAGCAGGACGACAGGGTCCGTCTACGAGCAGTACTTC,CASRTTGSVYEQYF
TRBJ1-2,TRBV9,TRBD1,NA,TGTGCCAGCAGTGGCTCCGGGACAGTAAACTATGGCTACACCTTC,CASSGSGTVNYGYTF
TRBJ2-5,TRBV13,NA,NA,TGTGCCAGCAGCCTTCAGGGGTTATCAGAGACCCAGTACTTC,CASSLQGLSETQYF
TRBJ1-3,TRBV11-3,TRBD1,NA,TGTGCCAGCAGCCTGAACAGGGGAACCTCTGGAAACACCATATATTTT,CASSLNRGTSGNTIYF
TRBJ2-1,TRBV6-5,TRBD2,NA,TGTGCCAGCGGACTTAGCGGGAGCTCCTACAATGAGCAGTTCTTC,CASGLSGSSYNEQFF
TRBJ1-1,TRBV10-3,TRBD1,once,TGTGCCATCAGTGAGACCCGGACAGGGCCCACTGAAGCTTTCTTT,CAISETRTGPTEAFF
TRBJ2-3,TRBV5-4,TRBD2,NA,TGTGCCAGCAGCTTGGCCGGGGGGGATACGCAGTATTTT,CASSLAGGDTQYF
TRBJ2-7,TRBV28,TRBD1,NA,TGTGCCAGCAGTTCGATGACAGGGGCGTACGAGCAGTACTTC,CASSSMTGAYEQYF
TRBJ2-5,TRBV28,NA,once,TGTGCCAGCGTAGGGGGTCAGGAGACCCAGTACTTC,CASVGGQETQYF
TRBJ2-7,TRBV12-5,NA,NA,TGTGCTACCACCTATGCAGCGCGGCTCTCCTACGAGCAGTACTTC,CATTYAARLSYEQYF
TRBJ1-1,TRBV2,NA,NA,TGTGCCAGCAGTAGATCTCAGGGTGTGGCTGAAGCTTTCTTT,CASSRSQGVAEAFF
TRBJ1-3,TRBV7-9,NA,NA,TGTGCCAGCAGCCCCGAGACCCACACCATATATTTT,CASSPETHTIYF
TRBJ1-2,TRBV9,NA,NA,TGTGCCAGCAGCCCTAAAGTTGGGGGCGGCTATGGCTACACCTTC,CASSPKVGGGYGYTF
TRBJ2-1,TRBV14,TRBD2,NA,TGTGCCAGCAGCCCGACTAGCAGGGTGATCTACAATGAGCAGTTCTTC,CASSPTSRVIYNEQFF
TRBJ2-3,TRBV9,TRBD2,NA,TGTGCCAGCGGGCGGGGGACTAGCACAGATACGCAGTATTTT,CASGRGTSTDTQYF
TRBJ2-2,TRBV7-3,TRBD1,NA,TGTGCCAGCAGCCGACCGCCACTCGGGACAGGGAGCACCGGGGAGCTGTTTTTT,CASSRPPLGTGSTGELFF
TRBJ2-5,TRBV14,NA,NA,TGTGCCAGCAGCCAGAGGACATCCCTCCGCGAACAAGAGACCCAGTACTTC,CASSQRTSLREQETQYF
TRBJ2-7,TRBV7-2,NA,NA,TGTGCCAGCAGCTTAGTGGCGTCTTTCTCCGGGGTTTACTACGAGCAGTACTTC,CASSLVASFSGVYYEQYF
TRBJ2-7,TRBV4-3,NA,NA,TGCGCCAGCAGCCAAGATCGGGTCGAAGGGGGTACAAGGGAGCAGTACTTC,CASSQDRVEGGTREQYF
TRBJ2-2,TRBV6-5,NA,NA,TGTGCCAGCAGAAGCAGGAACCTCGGGGAGCTGTTTTTT,CASRSRNLGELFF
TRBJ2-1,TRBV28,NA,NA,TGTGCCAGCAGTTTGGCCTCCTCCTACAATGAGCAGTTCTTC,CASSLASSYNEQFF
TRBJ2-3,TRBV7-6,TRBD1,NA,TGTGCCAGCAGCCGTGGGACAGGCGGCACAGATACGCAGTATTTT,CASSRGTGGTDTQYF
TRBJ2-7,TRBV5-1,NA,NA,TGCGCCAGCAGCTTGGGGGATTGGCCGTACGAGCAGTACTTC,CASSLGDWPYEQYF
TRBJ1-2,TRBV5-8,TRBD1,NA,TGTGCCAGCAGCCACACGATGACAGGGGGCAATGGCTACACCTTC,CASSHTMTGGNGYTF
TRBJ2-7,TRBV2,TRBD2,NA,TGTGCCAGCACTATACTAGCGGGAGGAGAGGAGCAGTACTTC,CASTILAGGEEQYF
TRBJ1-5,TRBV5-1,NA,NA,TGCGCCAGCAGCCCGGGACACCTCGATCAGCCCCAGCATTTT,CASSPGHLDQPQHF
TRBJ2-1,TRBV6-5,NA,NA,TGTGCCAGCAGGCTAGTGCCATGGGGGGAGCAGTTCTTC,CASRLVPWGEQFF
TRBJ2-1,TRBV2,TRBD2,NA,TGTGCCAGCAGGGCCTCTAGCGGGAGGGCCAATGAGCAGTTCTTC,CASRASSGRANEQFF
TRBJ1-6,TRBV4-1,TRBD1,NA,TGCGCCAGCAGCCAAGATCTTGGGACAGGATTT,CASSQDLGTGF